Described below is a single T cell receptor beta chain sequence and its context. Its antigen is undetermined. RNA transcripts were the template for amplifying TCR beta CDR3 regions. TCR CDR3 regions were first amplified by RT-PCR with HTBI primers. TCRdb re-called the multiplex PCR reads through MiXCR, storing one row per CDR3 protein. In the table there are approximately 330,000 distinct CDR3 sequences, approximately 13% of which are singletons. The sample comes from a study of T cells in Graves' hyperthyroidism and ophthalmopathy. Overall study results and limits: A 13 V-J model separated ophthalmopathy from stable hyperthyroidism. Appearing also in blood were most of the thyroid clonotypes expanded above 0.001. Ophthalmopathy was predicted by the model a median of approximately 6 months ahead of onset.

Used for diagnoses were clinical symptoms, serum thyroxine and TRAb, thyroid ultrasound and orbital computed tomography. Trimming removed 11 bases at V and 10 bases at J, with 24 bases between. This CDR3 has 14 amino acids. Germline CDR1 reads KGHSH; CDR2 reads LQKENI. The rearrangement joins TRBV18 to TRBJ2-1; no firm D call. Source material: blood. The source of this sequence is a woman in her forties with Graves' ophthalmopathy. CDR3 amino acids: CAWVTSSVGKEQFF. CDR3 DNA: TGTGCCTGGGTGACTTCGTCGGTCGGAAAAGAGCAGTTCTTC.